These 4 T cell receptor beta chains came from one sample sequenced in a study of T cells in Graves' hyperthyroidism and ophthalmopathy. Template material for amplifying TCR beta CDR3 regions consisted of RNA transcripts. The primer set for the first-round RT-PCR of the TCR CDR3 was HTBI. TCRdb reprocessed the multiplex PCR reads with MiXCR, giving one entry per CDR3 protein. The sample shows 400,000 to 550,000 distinct CDR3 sequences, roughly a quarter of them seen only once. The sample was blood. These receptor sequences come from a woman aged 25 to 45 with Graves' ophthalmopathy.

The V and J genes are TRBV28 and TRBJ2-7; the D gene could be TRBD1 or TRBD2 (5 bases each). This CDR3 has 17 amino acids. Trimming took off 4 bases at V and 3 bases at J, with 22 bases between the two ends. The germline V gene encodes CDR1 MDHEN and CDR2 SYDVKM. The CDR3 protein is CASSSPSGSGGNYEQYF. The CDR3 region has the DNA TGTGCCAGCAGTTCCCCATCAGGGAGCGGCGGTAACTACGAGCAGTACTTC.

This clonotype appeared many times. The CDR3 DNA is TGTGCCAGCAGTTACCTCGGGTCGAACACTGAAGCTTTCTTT. Translated, it gives CASSYLGSNTEAFF. The rearrangement joins TRBV6-2 or TRBV6-3 to TRBJ1-1, with D unresolved. Germline-derived CDR1 and CDR2 are MNHEY and SVGEGT. The CDR3 is 14 residues long. Trimming removed 2 bases from V and 1 base from J, with 8 bases in between.

Ten or more counts support this clonotype. The V gene is TRBV6-1, the J gene TRBJ1-1; no definite D call. The CDR3 length is 13 residues. Trimming pared 5 bases from V and 3 bases from J, leaving 10 bases between. Germline-derived CDR1 and CDR2 are MNHNS and SASEGT. Here the CDR3 DNA reads TGTGCCAGCAGTCCAGCCTCCGACACTGAAGCTTTCTTT. It encodes CASSPASDTEAFF.

This clonotype was detected many times. This chain uses TRBV9 with TRBJ2-7; 10 nucleotides line up with TRBD1. The V gene end was trimmed by 3 bases and the J gene end by 5 bases; junction bases not matched to a gene: 8. The germline gives CDR1 SGDLS, CDR2 YYNGEE. This CDR3 region has 15 residues. For the CDR3, the DNA is TGTGCCAGCAGCGGACCCGGGACAGGGGTACACGAGCAGTACTTC. Translation gives CASSGPGTGVHEQYF.